This T cell receptor beta chain was captured by sequencing in a study of identical twins. As concerns this clonotype: What it recognizes is unknown.

Broader study findings: There were fewer insertions in abundant cord blood beta clonotypes, but memory repertoires showed no such pattern. Excess twin sharing in beta out-of-frame sequences was weaker.

Template switching supplied a universal primer site; unique molecular identifiers were carried on the cDNA. TCRdb called the 5' RACE reads again in MiXCR, with one record for every CDR3 protein. Among 250,000 to 300,000 distinct CDR3 sequences listed, around 8.8% were seen once. CDR3 length: 12 amino acids. Trimming pared 5 bases from V and 6 bases from J, leaving 10 bases between. The V gene's germline CDR1 is SGDLS and CDR2 YYNGEE. This sample also appeared in a second study, on yellow fever vaccine responses in identical twins.

The sample taken for sequencing was CD8+ T cells sorted from blood. This chain connects TRBV9 to TRBJ2-3; D is uncertain. The sequence was obtained from a young woman in good health. The CDR3, as DNA: TGTGCCAGCAGTTCCCTTGATGATACGCAGTATTTT. Translating it yields CASSSLDDTQYF.